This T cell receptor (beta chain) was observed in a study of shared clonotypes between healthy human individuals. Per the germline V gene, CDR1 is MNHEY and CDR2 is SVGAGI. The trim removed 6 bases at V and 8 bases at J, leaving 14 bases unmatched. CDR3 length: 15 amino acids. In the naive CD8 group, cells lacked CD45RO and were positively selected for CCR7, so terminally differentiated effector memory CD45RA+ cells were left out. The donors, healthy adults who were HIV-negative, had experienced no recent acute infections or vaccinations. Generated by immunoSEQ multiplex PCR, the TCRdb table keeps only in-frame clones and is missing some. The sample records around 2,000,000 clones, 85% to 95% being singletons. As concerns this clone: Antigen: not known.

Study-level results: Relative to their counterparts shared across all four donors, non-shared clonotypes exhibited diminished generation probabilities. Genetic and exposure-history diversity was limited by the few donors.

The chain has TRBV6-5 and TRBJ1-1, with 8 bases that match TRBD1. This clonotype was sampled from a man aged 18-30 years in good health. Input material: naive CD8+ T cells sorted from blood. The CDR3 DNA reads TGTGCCAGCAGCCTTGGACTCGACAGGGGCGGCGAAGCTTTCTTT. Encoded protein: CASSLGLDRGGEAFF.